This TCR beta chain was profiled in a study of blood T cell repertoires in COVID-19. Study summary: The cDNA or gDNA used as material had been derived from T cells, B-cell-depleted T cells, or PBMCs.

Under the authors' procedure: Estimates of nucleated cell counts were drawn from the amplification of reference gene primers. The assay was immunoSEQ multiplex PCR, and TCRdb's table has in-frame clones only and misses some. The DNA was the basis for D and trimming; V, J and clone size are from that table. The table records tens of thousands of clones, more than 70% of them present only once. This CDR3 is built from 13 residues. The V end lost 1 base, the J end lost 4 bases, and 7 bases lay between the germline ends. CDR1 is MGHRA and CDR2 is YSYEKL in the germline V gene. This chain connects TRBV4-1 to TRBJ1-2, with a tentative D call TRBD1 (5 bases). This sequence was found in a woman aged 70-85 years with acute or convalescent COVID-19. Material for sequencing was peripheral blood. CDR3 protein: CASSQAQGYGYTF. CDR3 DNA sequence: TGCGCCAGCAGCCAAGCCCAGGGCTATGGCTACACCTTC.